A selection of T cell receptor beta chains follows, all from one sample in a study of blood T cell repertoires in COVID-19. Assay: immunoSEQ multiplex PCR; the TCRdb copy retains only in-frame clones and omits some. The sample comprises approximately 150,000 clones, approximately 81% of which are singletons, and under 6.5% rests with the top ten. The sequenced sample consisted of peripheral blood. All receptors derive from a woman aged 50 to 65 with COVID-19, enrolled during active disease. Both conserved end residues are part of each CDR3. The order of the fields is J gene, clone size, D gene, V gene, CDR3 protein, CDR3 DNA. A D gene is named only where the DNA matches it firmly. A row's size may be missing; if present it is once, few, many or a size class.

J gene: TRBJ1-4; clone size: few; D gene: TRBD1; V gene: TRBV3-1/TRBV3-2; CDR3 protein: CASSQETGLNEKLFF; CDR3 DNA: TGTGCCAGCAGCCAAGAGACAGGGCTTAATGAAAAACTGTTTTTT
J gene: TRBJ1-4; clone size: NA; D gene: NA; V gene: TRBV4-3; CDR3 protein: CASSSGVQSNEKLFF; CDR3 DNA: TGCGCCAGCAGCTCAGGGGTTCAGTCTAATGAAAAACTGTTTTTT
J gene: TRBJ1-1; clone size: NA; D gene: TRBD1; V gene: TRBV5-1; CDR3 protein: CASSLRPGGGNTEAFF; CDR3 DNA: TGCGCCAGCAGCTTGAGGCCAGGGGGAGGGAACACTGAAGCTTTCTTT
J gene: TRBJ1-4; clone size: once; D gene: NA; V gene: TRBV7-2; CDR3 protein: CASSLSHATNEKLFF; CDR3 DNA: TGTGCCAGCAGCTTAAGCCACGCAACTAATGAAAAACTGTTTTTT
J gene: TRBJ2-5; clone size: NA; D gene: NA; V gene: TRBV7-3; CDR3 protein: CASSSQGGGSETQYF; CDR3 DNA: TGTGCCAGCAGCTCCCAGGGGGGCGGGTCGGAGACCCAGTACTTC
J gene: TRBJ2-1; clone size: NA; D gene: NA; V gene: TRBV12-3/TRBV12-4; CDR3 protein: CATSVGTPNEQFF; CDR3 DNA: TGTGCCACGTCAGTCGGGACTCCCAATGAGCAGTTCTTC
J gene: TRBJ2-3; clone size: NA; D gene: TRBD2; V gene: TRBV24-1; CDR3 protein: CATSEPSGGPTDTQYF; CDR3 DNA: TGTGCCACCAGTGAACCTAGCGGGGGGCCGACAGATACGCAGTATTTT
J gene: TRBJ2-1; clone size: NA; D gene: TRBD1; V gene: TRBV12-5; CDR3 protein: CASGLSPGTGSYNEQFF; CDR3 DNA: TGTGCTAGTGGTTTGTCGCCCGGGACAGGGTCCTACAATGAGCAGTTCTTC
J gene: TRBJ2-5; clone size: NA; D gene: TRBD1; V gene: TRBV9; CDR3 protein: CASSGQRQGGKTQYF; CDR3 DNA: TGTGCCAGCAGCGGACAAAGACAGGGGGGAAAGACCCAGTACTTC
J gene: TRBJ1-2; clone size: NA; D gene: NA; V gene: TRBV15; CDR3 protein: CATSRDPGLSYGYTF; CDR3 DNA: TGTGCCACCAGCAGAGATCCAGGGCTAAGCTATGGCTACACCTTC
J gene: TRBJ1-5; clone size: NA; D gene: NA; V gene: TRBV7-2; CDR3 protein: CASSLPPGEVQHF; CDR3 DNA: TGTGCCAGCAGCCTCCCGCCCGGGGAGGTCCAGCATTTT
J gene: TRBJ2-7; clone size: NA; D gene: TRBD2; V gene: TRBV6-1; CDR3 protein: CASSEISGGSYEQYF; CDR3 DNA: TGTGCCAGCAGTGAAATTAGCGGGGGGTCATACGAGCAGTACTTC
J gene: TRBJ1-5; clone size: NA; D gene: NA; V gene: TRBV19; CDR3 protein: CASTPRNRYNQPQHF; CDR3 DNA: TGTGCCAGTACCCCTAGGAACCGCTACAATCAGCCCCAGCATTTT
J gene: TRBJ1-1; clone size: NA; D gene: NA; V gene: TRBV6-1; CDR3 protein: CASSETGLSNTEAFF; CDR3 DNA: TGTGCCAGCAGTGAGACAGGTTTGTCGAACACTGAAGCTTTCTTT
J gene: TRBJ2-7; clone size: once; D gene: TRBD1; V gene: TRBV20-1; CDR3 protein: CSANPGGEQYF; CDR3 DNA: TGCAGTGCAAATCCAGGGGGTGAGCAGTACTTC
J gene: TRBJ2-5; clone size: NA; D gene: NA; V gene: TRBV6-1; CDR3 protein: CASSPDRRGQETQYF; CDR3 DNA: TGTGCCAGCAGTCCGGACAGGAGGGGCCAAGAGACCCAGTACTTC
J gene: TRBJ1-2; clone size: NA; D gene: TRBD1; V gene: TRBV18; CDR3 protein: CASSPPTGGYGYTF; CDR3 DNA: TGTGCCAGCTCACCACCGACAGGGGGCTATGGCTACACCTTC
J gene: TRBJ2-3; clone size: NA; D gene: TRBD2; V gene: TRBV9; CDR3 protein: CASSVTSGGAGDTQYF; CDR3 DNA: TGTGCCAGCAGCGTAACTAGCGGGGGGGCGGGAGATACGCAGTATTTT